The clone carrying this TCR beta chain was counted only a few times. Its specificity is not known. A 5'RACE template-switching step, the method used to make TCR cDNA, added a universal primer site and UMIs. MiXCR was run by TCRdb on the 5' RACE reads, yielding one entry per CDR3 protein. This sample has a few hundred thousand distinct CDR3 sequences, with 11% found just once. The germline V gene has CDR1 KGHSH and CDR2 LQKENI. Trimming at V came to 3 bases and at J to 4 bases, leaving 7 bases not matched to a gene. The CDR3 runs to 16 residues. The record originates from a study of T cells after yellow fever vaccination. Study observations and caveats: The appearance of a small share of clonotypes in both CD4 and CD8 compartments was observed. Subsequent to the booster, the majority of primary-vaccination clones reappeared (around 96% CD4, approximately 90% CD8).

This TCR was sampled from a man younger than 35 who received the YFV17D yellow fever vaccine. This sequence joins TRBV18 and TRBJ2-1; 9 bases fit TRBD2. Sequencing was performed on PBMCs, taken on the day of the first yellow fever vaccination. CDR3 in amino acids: CASSPIAGGQYNEQFF. CDR3 bases: TGTGCCAGCTCACCTATCGCGGGGGGGCAGTACAATGAGCAGTTCTTC.